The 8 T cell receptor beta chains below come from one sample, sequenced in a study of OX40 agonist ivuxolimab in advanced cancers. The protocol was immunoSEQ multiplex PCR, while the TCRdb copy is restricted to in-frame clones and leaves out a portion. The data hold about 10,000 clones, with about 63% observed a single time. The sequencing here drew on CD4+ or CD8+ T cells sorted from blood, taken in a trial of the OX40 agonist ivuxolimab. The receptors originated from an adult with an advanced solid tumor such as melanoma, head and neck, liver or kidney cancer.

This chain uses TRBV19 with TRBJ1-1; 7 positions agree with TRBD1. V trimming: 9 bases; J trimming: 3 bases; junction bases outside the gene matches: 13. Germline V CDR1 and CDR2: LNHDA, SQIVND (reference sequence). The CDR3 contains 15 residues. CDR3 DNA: TGTGCCAGAGGGGGCGGGGAGGAGGTTTACACTGAAGCTTTCTTT. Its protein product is CARGGGEEVYTEAFF.

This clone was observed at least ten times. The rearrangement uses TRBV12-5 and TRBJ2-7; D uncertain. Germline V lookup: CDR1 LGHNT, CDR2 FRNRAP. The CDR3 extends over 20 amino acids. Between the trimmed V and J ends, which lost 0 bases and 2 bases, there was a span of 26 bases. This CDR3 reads CASGLVDAPLNRSGPYEQYF. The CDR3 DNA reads TGTGCTAGTGGTTTGGTGGACGCTCCACTAAATCGGTCGGGCCCCTACGAGCAGTACTTC.

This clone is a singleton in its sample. The CDR3 coding sequence is TGCAGCGTTGAATCGGGTCGTGGCTACACCTTC. This sequence encodes CSVESGRGYTF. The V gene is TRBV29-1, the J gene TRBJ1-2; no reliable D call. This CDR3 is 11 amino acids long. The germline V and J ends were trimmed by 2 bases and 7 bases, with 8 bases remaining between them. Germline V CDR1 and CDR2: SQVTM, ANQGSEA.

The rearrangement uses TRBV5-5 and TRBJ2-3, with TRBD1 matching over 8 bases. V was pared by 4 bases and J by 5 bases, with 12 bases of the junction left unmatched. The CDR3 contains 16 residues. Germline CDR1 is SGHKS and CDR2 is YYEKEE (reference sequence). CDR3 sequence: CASSPEDREIQDTQYF. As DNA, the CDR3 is TGTGCCAGCAGCCCAGAGGACAGGGAGATTCAAGATACGCAGTATTTT.

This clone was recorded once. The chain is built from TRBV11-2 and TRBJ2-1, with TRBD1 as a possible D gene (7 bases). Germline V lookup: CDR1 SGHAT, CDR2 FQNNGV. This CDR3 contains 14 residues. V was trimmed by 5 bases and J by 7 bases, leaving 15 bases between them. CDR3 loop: CASSTLQGRNEQFF. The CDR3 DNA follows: TGTGCCAGCAGCACCCTACAGGGGAGGAATGAGCAGTTCTTC.

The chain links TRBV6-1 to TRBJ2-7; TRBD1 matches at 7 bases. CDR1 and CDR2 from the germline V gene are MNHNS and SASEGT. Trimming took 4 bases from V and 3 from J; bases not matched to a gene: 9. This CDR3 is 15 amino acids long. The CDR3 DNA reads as TGTGCCAGCAGTGGCGACAGGGCCACCTTCTACGAGCAGTACTTC. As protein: CASSGDRATFYEQYF.

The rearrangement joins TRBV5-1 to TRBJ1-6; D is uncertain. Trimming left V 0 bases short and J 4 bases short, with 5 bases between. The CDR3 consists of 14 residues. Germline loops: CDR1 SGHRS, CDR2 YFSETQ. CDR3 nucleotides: TGCGCCAGCAGCTTGGAGGGATATAATTCACCCCTCCACTTT. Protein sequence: CASSLEGYNSPLHF.

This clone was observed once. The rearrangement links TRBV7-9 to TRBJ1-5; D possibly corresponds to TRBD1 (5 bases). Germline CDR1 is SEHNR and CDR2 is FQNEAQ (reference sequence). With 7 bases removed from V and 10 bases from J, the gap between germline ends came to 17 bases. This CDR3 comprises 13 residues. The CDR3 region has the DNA TGTGCCAGCACCCCGGGACTCGGCGCACCCCAGCATTTT. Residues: CASTPGLGAPQHF.